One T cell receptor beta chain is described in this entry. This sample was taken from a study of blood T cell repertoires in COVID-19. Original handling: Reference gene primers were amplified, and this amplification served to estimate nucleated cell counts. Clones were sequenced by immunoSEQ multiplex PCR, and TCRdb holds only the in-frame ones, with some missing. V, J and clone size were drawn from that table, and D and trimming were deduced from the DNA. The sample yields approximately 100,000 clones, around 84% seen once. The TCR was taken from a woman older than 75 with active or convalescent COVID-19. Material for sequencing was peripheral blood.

The CDR3 DNA sequence: TGTGCCAGCAGCCAATCTCAGGGTAACACTGAAGCTTTCTTT. Residues: CASSQSQGNTEAFF. This chain links TRBV3-1 (or the pseudogene TRBV3-2) with TRBJ1-1; maybe TRBD1 (5 bases). Trimming removed 2 bases at V and 2 bases at J, with 9 bases between. CDR3 size: 14 residues. Germline values: CDR1 LGHDT, CDR2 YNNKEL (reference sequence).